Each of the 27 T cell receptor beta chains below was sequenced from the same sample in a study of T cell responses to AZD1222 COVID-19 vaccine. The data were produced by immunoSEQ multiplex PCR, yet TCRdb's version contains in-frame clones alone and is incomplete. The repertoire holds more than 120,000 clones, approximately 89% seen once, with roughly 1.7% in the top ten. The sample consisted of peripheral blood, taken 28 days after the second AZD1222 dose. These receptors were obtained from an adult who received the AZD1222 COVID-19 vaccine.

V usage is TRBV19 and J usage is TRBJ2-7, with a tentative D call TRBD1 (5 bases). The germline CDR1 and CDR2 sequences are LNHDA and SQIVND (reference sequence). There are 15 residues in the CDR3. Between the trimmed V and J ends, which lost 1 base and 4 bases, there was a span of 14 bases. Written as DNA, the CDR3 is TGTGCCAGTAGTATAGGAAGGGGAAAGGGTTACGAGCAGTACTTC. Its protein is CASSIGRGKGYEQYF.

The chain joins TRBV4-3 to TRBJ1-2, with D hard to call. The CDR3 is 18 amino acids. Trimming removed 0 bases at V and 3 bases at J, with 20 bases between. Germline values: CDR1 LGHNA, CDR2 YSLEER. The CDR3 region is CASSQDFSLTARHYGYTF. The CDR3 bases are TGCGCCAGCAGCCAAGATTTTAGTTTGACCGCCCGACACTATGGCTACACCTTC.

The gene calls are TRBV6-5 and TRBJ2-3; no reliable D call. This CDR3 spans 15 amino acids. Looked up from germline, CDR1 is MNHEY and CDR2 is SVGAGI. V shed 5 bases and J shed 4 bases, with 16 bases lying between them. For the CDR3, the DNA is TGTGCCAGCAGTCAGGACCGGTCGGCGGCAGATACGCAGTATTTT. This sequence encodes CASSQDRSAADTQYF.

J is TRBJ2-5 and V is TRBV6-6; D not resolved. The germline gives CDR1 MNHNY, CDR2 SVGAGI (reference sequence). This CDR3 spans 14 amino acids. The V and J ends lost 6 bases and 2 bases respectively, with 13 bases between them. In DNA form, the CDR3 reads TGTGCCAGCAGCTCGACCTTTGGGCAAGAGACCCAGTACTTC. This gives the protein CASSSTFGQETQYF.

V and J are TRBV5-4 and TRBJ2-7, with TRBD2 matching 10 bases. The CDR3 is 14 residues long. Trimming took 4 bases from V and 3 from J; bases not matched to a gene: 4. Germline loops: CDR1 SGHNT, CDR2 YYREEE (reference sequence). In DNA, the CDR3 is TGTGCCAGCAGCCCAGCGGGAGGGTTCTACGAGCAGTACTTC. Translating it yields CASSPAGGFYEQYF.

V usage is TRBV28 and J usage is TRBJ1-6; possible D gene TRBD1, 5 bases. The CDR3 is 15 residues long. Germline lookup yields CDR1 MDHEN and CDR2 SYDVKM. Trimming pared 5 bases from V and 9 bases from J, leaving 17 bases between. The CDR3 protein is CASSGAMGGGSPLHF. The CDR3 DNA reads as TGTGCCAGCAGTGGGGCGATGGGGGGGGGTTCACCCCTCCACTTT. Based on the CDR3 plus reference TRBV28 and TRBJ1-6, the full variable domain is DVKVTQSSRYLVKRTGEKVFLECVQDMDHENMFWYRQDPGLGLRLIYFSYDVKMKEKGDIPEGYSVSREKKERFSLILESASTNQTSMYLCASSGAMGGGSPLHFGNGTRLTVT.

This clone was counted a single time. The V call is TRBV28, the J call TRBJ2-1; no clear D. The CDR3 runs to 14 residues. CDR1 and CDR2 from the germline V gene are MDHEN and SYDVKM. Trimming pared 3 bases from V and 4 bases from J, leaving 10 bases between. CDR3 nucleotide sequence: TGTGCCAGCAGTTTCCTGACGGTTTACAATGAGCAGTTCTTC. Amino acid sequence: CASSFLTVYNEQFF.

A single count supports this clone. J is TRBJ1-5 and V is TRBV2; D call uncertain. The CDR3 is made up of 13 amino acids. Germline V gene sequence: CDR1 SNHLY, CDR2 FYNNEI. V shed 6 bases and J shed 1 base, with 7 bases lying between them. The CDR3 DNA is TGTGCCAGCAGGCAGGAGAGCAATCAGCCCCAGCATTTT. Protein product: CASRQESNQPQHF.

The CDR3 protein is CASSPGGNENQPQHF. The CDR3, as DNA: TGTGCCAGCAGCCCAGGAGGGAACGAGAATCAGCCCCAGCATTTT. V and J are TRBV7-9 and TRBJ1-5; D gene unclear. CDR1 is SEHNR and CDR2 is FQNEAQ in the germline V gene (reference sequence). V lost 5 bases and J 4 bases, leaving 15 bases between the germline ends. CDR3 length: 15 amino acids.

The V and J genes are TRBV12-5 and TRBJ2-7; 11 bases are shared with TRBD2. Per the germline V gene, CDR1 is LGHNT and CDR2 is FRNRAP. Germline trimming cut 8 bases from V and 4 bases from J; bases unmatched to any gene: 7. The length of the CDR3 is 14 residues. The CDR3 is CASTVAGGPYEQYF. The CDR3 nucleotides read TGTGCTAGTACCGTAGCGGGAGGGCCGTACGAGCAGTACTTC.

This chain connects TRBV29-1 to TRBJ2-7; TRBD1 aligns across 8 bases. Germline V gene data show CDR1 as SQVTM and CDR2 as ANQGSEA. Germline trimming cut 2 bases from V and 2 bases from J; bases unmatched to any gene: 5. The CDR3 runs 14 residues. This chain's CDR3 is CSVELVGQAYEQYF. In DNA, the CDR3 is TGCAGCGTTGAATTGGTGGGACAGGCCTACGAGCAGTACTTC.

The chain links TRBV5-4 to TRBJ2-1; no reliable D call. The germline V gene has CDR1 SGHNT and CDR2 YYREEE (reference sequence). The V end was cut by 4 bases, the J end by 2 bases, with 4 bases between. This CDR3 region has 12 residues. The CDR3 spells CASSMPYNEQFF. CDR3 in DNA: TGTGCCAGCAGCATGCCCTACAATGAGCAGTTCTTC.

V gene TRBV7-9 combines with J gene TRBJ2-2; 10 nucleotides match TRBD2. Unmatched junction bases numbered 12, after V lost 4 bases and J lost 1 base. This CDR3 spans 19 amino acids. Germline CDR1 and CDR2: SEHNR and FQNEAQ (reference sequence). CDR3 amino acids: CASSSPASGRVGNTGELFF. Here the CDR3 DNA reads TGTGCCAGCAGCTCACCGGCTAGCGGGAGAGTCGGGAACACCGGGGAGCTGTTTTTT.

The J gene is TRBJ2-5, the V gene TRBV25-1; the match to TRBD2 covers 8 bases. Germline V lookup: CDR1 MGHDK, CDR2 SYGVNS. V shed 2 bases, J shed 7 bases, and the junction held 9 bases outside the gene matches. There are 15 residues in the CDR3. The CDR3 DNA follows: TGTGCCAGCAGTGAAGCCCCGGGAGGGGATGGGACCCAGTACTTC. Protein product: CASSEAPGGDGTQYF.

This rearrangement joins TRBV18 to TRBJ2-3; a weak D match, TRBD2 (6 bases). The germline V gene has CDR1 KGHSH and CDR2 LQKENI. This CDR3 has 17 amino acids. Trimming pared 4 bases from V and 0 bases from J, leaving 17 bases between. Written as DNA, the CDR3 is TGTGCCAGCTCACGTCGTCGGGACTGGGGCAGCACAGATACGCAGTATTTT. Amino acid sequence: CASSRRRDWGSTDTQYF.

This chain joins TRBV4-2 and TRBJ1-5; no definite D call. From germline, CDR1 is LGHNA and CDR2 YNFKEQ. Trimming took 1 base from V and 3 from J, leaving 10 bases between them. The CDR3 is 15 amino acids. DNA of the CDR3: TGTGCCAGCAGCCAAGTAGGAGCGTACAATCAGCCCCAGCATTTT. Protein sequence: CASSQVGAYNQPQHF.

In this sample, this clone turned up once. The V and J genes are TRBV19 and TRBJ2-1; 7 bases fit TRBD1. The CDR3 sequence is 15 residues long. With V trimmed by 5 bases and J by 7 bases, 11 bases remained unmatched. From germline, CDR1 is LNHDA and CDR2 SQIVND (reference sequence). The DNA for the CDR3 is TGTGCCAGTAGTCCGCACAGGGGATCGGGGAATGAGCAGTTCTTC. This gives the protein CASSPHRGSGNEQFF.

The chain is built from TRBV20-1 and TRBJ1-1, with a possible D match to TRBD1 (6 bases). Per the germline V gene, CDR1 is DFQATT and CDR2 is SNEGSKA (reference sequence). Trimming left V 3 bases short and J 4 bases short, with 18 bases between. The CDR3 extends over 15 amino acids. CDR3 in amino acids: CSASRSGGGGTEAFF. The CDR3 nucleotides read TGCAGTGCTAGTAGATCGGGGGGCGGGGGCACTGAAGCTTTCTTT.

The CDR3 spells CASSQDRGRDSGNTIYF. The CDR3 coding sequence is TGCGCCAGCAGCCAAGATCGTGGGAGGGACTCTGGAAACACCATATATTTT. V usage is TRBV4-1 and J usage is TRBJ1-3; D is unclear. Germline V lookup: CDR1 MGHRA, CDR2 YSYEKL. The CDR3 contains 17 residues. Trimming removed 0 bases at V and 0 bases at J, with 12 bases between.

The J gene is TRBJ1-3, the V gene TRBV7-2, with 7 bases matching TRBD1. V shed 5 bases and J 0 bases; nucleotides not matched to a gene: 10. Germline-derived CDR1 and CDR2 are SGHTA and FQGNSA. The CDR3 contains 17 residues. CDR3 sequence reads: CASSPWTGGLSGNTIYF. DNA of the CDR3: TGTGCCAGCAGCCCATGGACAGGAGGACTCTCTGGAAACACCATATATTTT.

V is TRBV30 and J is TRBJ2-5; D gene uncertain. Trimming removed 0 bases from V and 5 bases from J, with 10 bases in between. This CDR3 region has 13 residues. CDR1 GTSNPN and CDR2 SVGIG come from the germline V gene (reference sequence). CDR3: CAWSVSLGETQYF. CDR3 DNA sequence: TGTGCCTGGAGTGTTTCCCTTGGGGAGACCCAGTACTTC.

As regards this clone: Additional DNA sequences in this sample encode the identical CDR3. The rearrangement uses TRBV12-3 or TRBV12-4 and TRBJ1-1; no firm D call. Between the trimmed V and J ends, which lost 1 base and 2 bases, there was a span of 5 bases. This CDR3 spans 13 amino acids. In DNA, the CDR3 is TGTGCCAGCAGTTTAGGGGCTAACACTGAAGCTTTCTTT. Encoded protein: CASSLGANTEAFF.

V gene TRBV6-6 combines with J gene TRBJ1-4; 12 nucleotides line up with TRBD1. Germline V lookup: CDR1 MNHNY, CDR2 SVGAGI (reference sequence). The CDR3 contains 18 residues. J gave up 7 bases and V 5 bases, and 14 bases lay outside the gene matches. Written as DNA, the CDR3 is TGTGCCAGCAGTCCCGCGGGGACAGGGGGCGATTTAAGTGAAAAACTGTTTTTT. Its protein product is CASSPAGTGGDLSEKLFF.

Written as DNA, the CDR3 is TGTGCCAGCATGACTAGCGGGTCCCCAAACAATGAGCAGTTCTTC. Translated, it gives CASMTSGSPNNEQFF. This chain uses TRBV2 with TRBJ2-1; 10 nucleotides line up with TRBD2. With V trimmed by 7 bases and J by 5 bases, 8 bases remained unmatched. Looked up from germline, CDR1 is SNHLY and CDR2 is FYNNEI. This CDR3 is built from 15 residues.

This clone was picked up one time. The V call is TRBV27, the J call TRBJ2-2, with D maybe TRBD2 (7 bases). The V gene lost 3 bases and the J gene lost 4 bases, with 12 bases spanning the gap. Germline lookup yields CDR1 MNHEY and CDR2 SMNVEV (reference sequence). This CDR3 is 15 amino acids long. The CDR3 region is CASSFLGGVTGELFF. CDR3 DNA sequence: TGTGCCAGCAGTTTTCTAGGGGGGGTCACCGGGGAGCTGTTTTTT.

The chain links TRBV5-4 to TRBJ2-7; TRBD2 might be the D (6 bases). The germline V and J ends were trimmed by 0 bases and 6 bases, with 10 bases remaining between them. Germline CDR1 and CDR2: SGHNT and YYREEE (reference sequence). The CDR3 extends over 13 amino acids. DNA for the CDR3: TGTGCCAGCAGCTTGGACCAGGGAGGCGAGCAGTACTTC. The encoded protein is CASSLDQGGEQYF.

About this clone: The junction departs from germline at one end; a sequencing error may be responsible. This chain links TRBV7-7 with TRBJ2-7; 8 nucleotides agree with TRBD2. CDR3 length: 14 residues. The germline gives CDR1 SSHAT, CDR2 FNYEAQ (reference sequence). CDR3 residues: CASSPGGWSYEQYF. CDR3 sequence (DNA): TGTGCTAGCAGCCCGGGGGGGTGGTCCTACGAGCAGTACTTC.